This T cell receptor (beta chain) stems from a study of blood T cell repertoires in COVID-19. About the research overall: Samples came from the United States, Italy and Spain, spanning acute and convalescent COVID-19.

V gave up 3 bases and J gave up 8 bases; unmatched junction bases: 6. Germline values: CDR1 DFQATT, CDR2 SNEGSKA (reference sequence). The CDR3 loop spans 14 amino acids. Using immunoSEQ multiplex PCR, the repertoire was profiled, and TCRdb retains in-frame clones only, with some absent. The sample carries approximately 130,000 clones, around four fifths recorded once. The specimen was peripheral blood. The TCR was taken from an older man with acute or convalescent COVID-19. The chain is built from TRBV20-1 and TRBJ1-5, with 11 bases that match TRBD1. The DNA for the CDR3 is TGCAGTGCTAGTGCCGGGACAGGGGGTGAGCCCCAGCATTTT. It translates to CSASAGTGGEPQHF.